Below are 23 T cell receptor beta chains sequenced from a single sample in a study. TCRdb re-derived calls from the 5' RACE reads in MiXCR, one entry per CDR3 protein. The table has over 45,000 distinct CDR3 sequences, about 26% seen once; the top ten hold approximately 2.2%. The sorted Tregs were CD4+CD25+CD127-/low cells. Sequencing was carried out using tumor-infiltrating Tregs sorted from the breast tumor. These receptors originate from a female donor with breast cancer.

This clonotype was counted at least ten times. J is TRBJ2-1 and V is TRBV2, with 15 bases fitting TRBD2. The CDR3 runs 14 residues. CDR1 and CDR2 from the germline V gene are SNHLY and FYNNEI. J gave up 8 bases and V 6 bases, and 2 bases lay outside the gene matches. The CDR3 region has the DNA TGTGCCAGCAGGGGGACTAGCGGGGGGTATGAGCAGTTCTTC. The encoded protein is CASRGTSGGYEQFF.

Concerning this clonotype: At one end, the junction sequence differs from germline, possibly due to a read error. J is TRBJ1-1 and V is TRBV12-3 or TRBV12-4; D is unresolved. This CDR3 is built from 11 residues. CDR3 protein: CAISEYTEAFF. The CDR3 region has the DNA TGTGCCATCAGTGAGTACACTGAAGCTTTCTTT.

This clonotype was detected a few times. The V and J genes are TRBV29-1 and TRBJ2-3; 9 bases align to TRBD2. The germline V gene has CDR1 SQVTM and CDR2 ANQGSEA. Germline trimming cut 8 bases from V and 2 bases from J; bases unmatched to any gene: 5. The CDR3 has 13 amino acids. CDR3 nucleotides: TGCAGCTTCCTAGCGGGATCCACAGATACGCAGTATTTT. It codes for CSFLAGSTDTQYF.

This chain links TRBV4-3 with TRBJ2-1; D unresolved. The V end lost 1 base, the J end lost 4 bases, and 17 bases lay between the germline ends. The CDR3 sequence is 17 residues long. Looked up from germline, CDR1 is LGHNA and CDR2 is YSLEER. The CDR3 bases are TGCGCCAGCAGCCAAGGGTCGAGACAAGGGTTATACAATGAGCAGTTCTTC. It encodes CASSQGSRQGLYNEQFF.

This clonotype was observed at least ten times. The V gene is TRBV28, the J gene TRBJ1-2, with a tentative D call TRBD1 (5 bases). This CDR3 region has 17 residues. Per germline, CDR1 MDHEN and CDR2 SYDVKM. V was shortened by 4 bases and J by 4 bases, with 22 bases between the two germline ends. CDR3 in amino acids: CASSYLRGRLSFYGYTF. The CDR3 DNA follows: TGTGCCAGCAGTTATCTAAGGGGACGACTCTCTTTCTATGGCTACACCTTC.

The CDR3 is CSASEDRNSPLHF. CDR3 DNA: TGCAGTGCTAGTGAAGACCGTAATTCACCCCTCCACTTT. The chain recombines TRBV20-1 with TRBJ1-6; no clear D gene. Germline V gene lookup returns CDR1 DFQATT and CDR2 SNEGSKA (reference sequence). Trimming removed 3 bases at V and 6 bases at J, with 9 bases between. This CDR3 comprises 13 residues.

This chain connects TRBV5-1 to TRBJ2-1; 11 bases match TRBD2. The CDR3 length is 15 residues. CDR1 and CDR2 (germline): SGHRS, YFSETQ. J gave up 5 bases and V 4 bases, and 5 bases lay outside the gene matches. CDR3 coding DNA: TGCGCCAGCAGCGTTAGCGGGGGGGCGCACAATGAGCAGTTCTTC. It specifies CASSVSGGAHNEQFF.

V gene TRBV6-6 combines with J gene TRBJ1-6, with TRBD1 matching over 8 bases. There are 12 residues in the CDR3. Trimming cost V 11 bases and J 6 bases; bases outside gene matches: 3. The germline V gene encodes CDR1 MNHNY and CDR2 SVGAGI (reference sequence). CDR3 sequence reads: CAGGQGNSPLHF. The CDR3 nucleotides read TGTGCCGGTGGACAGGGTAATTCACCCCTCCACTTT.

The chain's CDR3 is CSARHRQGGNSPLHF. DNA of the CDR3: TGCAGTGCTAGACATCGACAGGGGGGAAATTCACCCCTCCACTTT. The chain employs TRBV20-1 and TRBJ1-6, with TRBD1 identical over 9 bases. Germline CDR1 and CDR2: DFQATT and SNEGSKA (reference sequence). With 2 bases clipped from V and 7 bases from J, the junction kept 6 bases outside the gene matches. This CDR3 spans 15 amino acids.

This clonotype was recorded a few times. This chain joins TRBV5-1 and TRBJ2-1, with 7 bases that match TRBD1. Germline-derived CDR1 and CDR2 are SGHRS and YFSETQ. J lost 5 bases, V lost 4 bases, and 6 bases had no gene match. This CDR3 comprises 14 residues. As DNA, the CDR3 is TGCGCCAGCAGCCTGGGGGACAGCAACAATGAGCAGTTCTTC. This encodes CASSLGDSNNEQFF.

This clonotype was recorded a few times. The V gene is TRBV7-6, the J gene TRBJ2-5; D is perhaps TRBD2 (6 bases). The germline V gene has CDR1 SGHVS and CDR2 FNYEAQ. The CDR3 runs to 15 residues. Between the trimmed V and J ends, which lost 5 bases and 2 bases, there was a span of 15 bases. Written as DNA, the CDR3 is TGTGCCAGCAGCCCCCGACTAGACATACAAGAGACCCAGTACTTC. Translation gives CASSPRLDIQETQYF.

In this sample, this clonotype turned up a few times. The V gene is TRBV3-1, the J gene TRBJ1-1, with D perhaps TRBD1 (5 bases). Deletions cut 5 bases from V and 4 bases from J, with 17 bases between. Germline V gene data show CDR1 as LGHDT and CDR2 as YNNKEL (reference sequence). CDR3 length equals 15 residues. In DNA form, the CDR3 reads TGTGCCAGCAGCGGACGTCTTGGGGGAAGCACTGAAGCTTTCTTT. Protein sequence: CASSGRLGGSTEAFF. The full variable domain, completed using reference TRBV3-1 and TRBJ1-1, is DTAVSQTPKYLVTQMGNDKSIKCEQNLGHDTMYWYKQDSKKFLKIMFSYNNKELIINETVPNRFSPKSPDKAHLNLHINSLELGDSAVYFCASSGRLGGSTEAFFGQGTRLTVV.

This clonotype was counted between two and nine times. The CDR3 region has the DNA TGTGCCATCAGTGCGGGGGGATCCAACTATGGCTACACCTTC. As protein: CAISAGGSNYGYTF. V and J are TRBV10-3 and TRBJ1-2; a weak D match, TRBD1 (5 bases). The germline CDR1 and CDR2 sequences are ENHRY and SYGVKD. The V end was cut by 4 bases, the J end by 2 bases, with 11 bases between. This CDR3 comprises 14 residues.

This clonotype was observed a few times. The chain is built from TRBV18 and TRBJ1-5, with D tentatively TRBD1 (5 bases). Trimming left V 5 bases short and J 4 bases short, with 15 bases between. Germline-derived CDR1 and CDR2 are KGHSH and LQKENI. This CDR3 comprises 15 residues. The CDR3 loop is CASSINQGPNQPQHF. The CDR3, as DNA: TGTGCCAGCTCAATTAATCAGGGCCCAAATCAGCCCCAGCATTTT.

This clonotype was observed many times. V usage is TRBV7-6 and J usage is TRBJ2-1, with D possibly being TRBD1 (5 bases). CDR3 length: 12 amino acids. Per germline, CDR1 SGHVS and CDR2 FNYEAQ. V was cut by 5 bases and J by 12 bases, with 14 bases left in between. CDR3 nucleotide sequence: TGTGCCAGCAGCCGAGACAGCGTGGGGCAGTTCTTC. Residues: CASSRDSVGQFF.

The CDR3 loop reads CASSPLSLRAGGTGELFF. CDR3 DNA: TGTGCCAGCAGCCCCCTTAGTCTCCGGGCAGGGGGGACCGGGGAGCTGTTTTTT. This chain joins TRBV4-2 and TRBJ2-2; tentatively, D is TRBD1 (7 bases). V was clipped by 4 bases and J by 5 bases, with 23 bases between them. Germline lookup yields CDR1 LGHNA and CDR2 YNFKEQ. The CDR3 spans 18 residues.

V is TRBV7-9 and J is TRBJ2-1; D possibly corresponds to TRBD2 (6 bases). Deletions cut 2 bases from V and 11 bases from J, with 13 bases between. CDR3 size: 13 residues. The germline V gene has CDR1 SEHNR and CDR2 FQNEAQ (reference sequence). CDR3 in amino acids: CASSLNRAGKQFF. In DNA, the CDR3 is TGTGCCAGCAGCTTAAACCGTGCGGGGAAGCAGTTCTTC.

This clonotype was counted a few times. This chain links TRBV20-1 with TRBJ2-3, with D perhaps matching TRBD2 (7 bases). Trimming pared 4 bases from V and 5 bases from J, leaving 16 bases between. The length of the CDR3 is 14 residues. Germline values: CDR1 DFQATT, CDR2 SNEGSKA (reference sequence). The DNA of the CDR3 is TGCAGTGCTACGAATCCTAGGGGGGGAGATACGCAGTATTTT. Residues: CSATNPRGGDTQYF.

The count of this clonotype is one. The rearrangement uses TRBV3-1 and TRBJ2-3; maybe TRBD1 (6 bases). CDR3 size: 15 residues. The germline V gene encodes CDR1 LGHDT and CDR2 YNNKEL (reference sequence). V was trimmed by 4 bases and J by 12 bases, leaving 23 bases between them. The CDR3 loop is CASSRLGGEGETQYF. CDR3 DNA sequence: TGTGCCAGCAGCCGTTTAGGGGGAGAGGGAGAGACCCAGTATTTT.

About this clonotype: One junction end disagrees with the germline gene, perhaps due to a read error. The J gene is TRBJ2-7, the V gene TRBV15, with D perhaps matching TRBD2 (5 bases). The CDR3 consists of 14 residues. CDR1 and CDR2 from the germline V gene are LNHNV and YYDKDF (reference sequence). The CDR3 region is CATSGDLSVPERYF. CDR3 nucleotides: TGTGCCACCAGCGGAGATCTTAGCGTCCCCGAGCGGTACTTC.

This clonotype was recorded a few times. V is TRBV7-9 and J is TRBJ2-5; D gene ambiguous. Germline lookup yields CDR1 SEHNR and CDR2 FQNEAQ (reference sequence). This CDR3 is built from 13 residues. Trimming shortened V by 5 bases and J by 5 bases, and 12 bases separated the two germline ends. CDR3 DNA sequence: TGTGCCAGCAGCCCGACTGGGCAGGAGACCCAGTACTTC. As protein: CASSPTGQETQYF.

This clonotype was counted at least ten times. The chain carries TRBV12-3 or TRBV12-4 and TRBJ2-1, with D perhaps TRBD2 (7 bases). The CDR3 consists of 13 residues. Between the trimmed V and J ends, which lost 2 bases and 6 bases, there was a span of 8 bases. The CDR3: CASSLRGGNEQFF. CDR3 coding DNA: TGTGCCAGCAGTTTAAGGGGGGGCAATGAGCAGTTCTTC.

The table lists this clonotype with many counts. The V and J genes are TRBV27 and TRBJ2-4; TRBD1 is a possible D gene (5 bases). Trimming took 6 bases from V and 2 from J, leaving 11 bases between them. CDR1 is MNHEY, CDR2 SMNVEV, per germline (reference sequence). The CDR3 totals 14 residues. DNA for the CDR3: TGTGCCAGCAGAACAGGTTTTCCCAAAAACATTCAGTACTTC. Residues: CASRTGFPKNIQYF.